The 18 T cell receptor beta chains below come from one sample, sequenced in a study of cytomegalovirus exposure and HLA in healthy donors. With 60 Vbeta and 13 Jbeta primers, the PCR was carried out. Profiling relied on immunoSEQ multiplex PCR, and the TCRdb table lists in-frame clones only, not all of them. The sample lists some 140,000 clones, approximately 80% occurring once. Sequenced material: PBMCs. These receptors originate from a man aged 25 to 40 in good health and CMV-seropositive.

The rearrangement joins TRBV5-1 to TRBJ1-1; 9 bases map to TRBD1. CDR1 is SGHRS, CDR2 YFSETQ, per germline. The CDR3 has 16 amino acids. Losses at the gene ends were 4 bases for V and 11 bases for J; bases not matched to a gene: 18. The CDR3: CASSHTSGDRGFGAFF. The CDR3 bases are TGCGCCAGCAGCCATACATCCGGCGACAGGGGGTTTGGGGCTTTCTTT.

The V and J genes are TRBV7-2 and TRBJ2-5; the D gene is possibly TRBD2 (7 bases). The germline gives CDR1 SGHTA, CDR2 FQGNSA. This CDR3 has 15 amino acids. Trimming took off 1 base at V and 5 bases at J, with 14 bases between the two ends. CDR3 in DNA: TGTGCCAGCAGCTTAGTGCCGGGGGGCAGGGAGACCCAGTACTTC. Its protein product is CASSLVPGGRETQYF.

The chain employs TRBV9 and TRBJ1-1; D not resolved. The length of the CDR3 is 12 residues. CDR1 is SGDLS, CDR2 YYNGEE, per germline. V lost 4 bases and J lost 8, with 12 bases in between. CDR3 in amino acids: CASSPLNREAFF. The CDR3 DNA is TGTGCCAGCAGCCCGTTAAACCGGGAAGCTTTCTTT. Complete variable domain (other parts from reference TRBV9 and TRBJ1-1): DSGVTQTPKHLITATGQRVTLRCSPRSGDLSVYWYQQSLDQGLQFLIQYYNGEERAKGNILERFSAQQFPDLHSELNLSSLELGDSALYFCASSPLNREAFFGQGTRLTVV.

The rearrangement links TRBV27 to TRBJ2-1; D is ambiguous. This CDR3 has 14 residues. Per germline, CDR1 MNHEY and CDR2 SMNVEV (reference sequence). V gave up 0 bases and J gave up 7 bases, with 10 bases separating them. CDR3 in amino acids: CASSLSSLKNEQFF. The CDR3, as DNA: TGTGCCAGCAGTTTATCTTCACTTAAAAATGAGCAGTTCTTC.

As to this clone: The identical CDR3 is also encoded by other nucleotide sequences in the sample. The chain recombines TRBV14 with TRBJ2-7, with 10 positions matching TRBD2. Losses at the gene ends were 0 bases for V and 6 bases for J; bases not matched to a gene: 5. This CDR3 is 15 amino acids long. Germline V gene data show CDR1 as SGHDN and CDR2 as FVKESK. The CDR3 loop reads CASSQDLAGAGEQYF. The CDR3 DNA follows: TGTGCCAGCAGCCAAGATCTAGCGGGAGCAGGCGAGCAGTACTTC.

V gene TRBV21-1 combines with J gene TRBJ2-7; the table's D gene call, TRBD2, was not cross checked with the DNA. TRBV21-1 is termed a pseudogene. The CDR3 length is 13 residues. The CDR3 sequence is CASSKSPPYEQYF. CDR3 DNA sequence: TGTGCCAGCAGCAAATCTCCCCCCTACGAGCAGTACTTC.

Points on this clone: Germline and junction disagree at one end, which may indicate a read error. V is TRBV7-9 and J is TRBJ1-2; maybe TRBD1 (5 bases). The CDR3 is 14 amino acids. Looked up from germline, CDR1 is SEHNR and CDR2 is FQNEAQ (reference sequence). The CDR3 sequence: CASGGVAQSYDYTF. In nucleotides, the CDR3 is TGTGCCAGTGGAGGGGTGGCCCAGTCCTATGACTACACCTTC.

The chain employs TRBV7-9 and TRBJ2-3, with TRBD1 identical over 7 bases. J gave up 0 bases and V 5 bases, and 11 bases lay outside the gene matches. The CDR3 has 17 amino acids. The germline gives CDR1 SEHNR, CDR2 FQNEAQ (reference sequence). CDR3 in DNA: TGTGCCAGCAGCGTAGGGGGACAGACACCTAGCACAGATACGCAGTATTTT. This encodes CASSVGGQTPSTDTQYF.

This clone was observed a single time. The genes are TRBV28 and TRBJ1-5; D is unclear. This CDR3 contains 16 residues. Germline assignment: CDR1 MDHEN and CDR2 SYDVKM. Trimming cost V 6 bases and J 0 bases, with 15 bases left between them. This CDR3 is CASRSWNADSNQPQHF. CDR3 DNA: TGTGCCAGCAGATCCTGGAATGCGGATAGCAATCAGCCCCAGCATTTT.

This sequence joins TRBV28 and TRBJ2-7; perhaps TRBD1 as D (6 bases). The germline CDR1 and CDR2 sequences are MDHEN and SYDVKM. The CDR3 contains 15 residues. V lost 5 bases and J lost 2, with 16 bases in between. In DNA form, the CDR3 reads TGTGCCAGCAGTGCCGCCGGGACACAAGCCTACGAGCAGTACTTC. Translated: CASSAAGTQAYEQYF.

For this clone: This specimen includes other DNA sequences encoding the same CDR3. The DNA of the CDR3 is TGTGCCAGCAGCTCCGGGACAGCCACCTATGGCTACACCTTC. Its protein product is CASSSGTATYGYTF. The chain recombines TRBV27 with TRBJ1-2; 7 positions match TRBD1. In germline, CDR1 is MNHEY, CDR2 SMNVEV (reference sequence). CDR3 length equals 14 residues. With V trimmed by 6 bases and J by 4 bases, 8 bases remained unmatched.

The V and J genes are TRBV18 and TRBJ1-2, with TRBD1 identical over 7 bases. The CDR3 contains 14 residues. CDR1 is KGHSH, CDR2 LQKENI, per germline. After removal of 2 bases from V and 4 bases from J, the junction contained 4 bases not matched to a gene. CDR3 residues: CASSPGQALYGYTF. CDR3 bases: TGTGCCAGCTCACCAGGACAGGCCCTCTATGGCTACACCTTC.

This clone was picked up a small number of times. This sequence joins TRBV16 and TRBJ2-7; D is unclear. The CDR3 consists of 12 residues. The V end lost 3 bases, the J end lost 5 bases, and 8 bases lay between the germline ends. Germline CDR1 is KGHSY and CDR2 is FQNENV. In DNA form, the CDR3 reads TGTGCCAGCAGCCAGGGCAGCCACGAGCAGTACTTC. The encoded protein is CASSQGSHEQYF.

The genes are TRBV10-3 and TRBJ1-2; D might be TRBD1 (5 bases). With 1 base removed from V and 7 bases from J, the gap between germline ends came to 22 bases. CDR3 size: 17 residues. Germline V CDR1 and CDR2: ENHRY, SYGVKD. The CDR3 nucleotides are TGTGCCATCAGTGAGTTATTCGCAGGGCTGGTTGAGTTTGGCTACACCTTC. Its translation is CAISELFAGLVEFGYTF.

CDR3 amino acids: CASSFLGLAKLGYEQYF. In DNA, the CDR3 is TGTGCCAGCAGCTTTCTTGGACTAGCAAAATTGGGCTACGAGCAGTACTTC. This chain connects TRBV12-1 to TRBJ2-7; TRBD2 is taken as the D call from the table, unchecked against the DNA. TRBV12-1 corresponds to a pseudogene. The length of the CDR3 is 17 residues.

This chain joins TRBV30 and TRBJ2-7; 10 positions match TRBD1. This CDR3 is 16 amino acids long. Germline V gene lookup returns CDR1 GTSNPN and CDR2 SVGIG (reference sequence). J gave up 4 bases and V 7 bases, and 16 bases lay outside the gene matches. CDR3 DNA: TGTGCCTTCGCCGTAAGGGACAGGGGTTGGGGGTACGAGCAGTACTTC. Protein product: CAFAVRDRGWGYEQYF.

CDR3 DNA: TGCAGCGTTCAACACACAGGGGAAACTAATGAAAAACTGTTTTTT. It is translated as CSVQHTGETNEKLFF. This rearrangement joins TRBV29-1 to TRBJ1-4; 7 nucleotides align to TRBD1. Trimming took 5 bases from V and 1 from J; bases not matched to a gene: 7. CDR1 SQVTM and CDR2 ANQGSEA come from the germline V gene. The CDR3 contains 15 residues.

The gene calls are TRBV7-9 and TRBJ1-1, with D unresolved. CDR1 and CDR2 from the germline V gene are SEHNR and FQNEAQ (reference sequence). This CDR3 contains 16 residues. V was cut by 0 bases and J by 1 base, with 12 bases left in between. The CDR3 loop is CASSLAYGRENTEAFF. As DNA, the CDR3 is TGTGCCAGCAGCTTAGCCTATGGACGGGAGAACACTGAAGCTTTCTTT.